These 24 T cell receptor beta chains were all obtained from the same sample, sequenced in a study of T cells in Graves' hyperthyroidism and ophthalmopathy (dated by TCRdb to 2018 to 2020). Library preparation was by multiplex PCR. The instrument was an Illumina HiSeq 2000. TCR beta CDR3 regions were amplified from RNA transcripts. For the first round of RT-PCR on the TCR CDR3, the HTBI primer set was used together with the Qiagen OneStep RT-PCR kit. Using fastp at Q25 and MiXCR, TCRdb reprocessed the public reads and kept productive beta chains. One record per CDR3 amino acid sequence lists the most common genes and DNA. This sample gives some 460,000 distinct CDR3 sequences in total; less than 20% of them show up just once. Approximately 14% of the sample goes to the ten largest clones. Sequenced sample: blood. The receptors were sampled from a woman aged 18-30 years with Graves' hyperthyroidism.

This clonotype was recorded at least ten times. V usage is TRBV12-3 or TRBV12-4 and J usage is TRBJ1-3; unclear D gene. V gave up 1 base and J gave up 16 bases, with 14 bases separating them. The CDR3 extends over 12 amino acids. Written as DNA, the CDR3 is TGTGCCAGCAGTTTAGGATCGGCTAAGTGGTATTTT. Translation: CASSLGSAKWYF.

There are many counts of this clonotype. The rearrangement joins TRBV28 to TRBJ1-1, with D possibly TRBD1 on 6 matching bases. This CDR3 is 18 amino acids long. CDR1 is MDHEN, CDR2 SYDVKM, per germline. V gave up 1 base and J gave up 2 bases, with 20 bases separating them. DNA of the CDR3: TGTGCCAGCAGTTTATTATTGGTGGGGGGCAGACTTAACACTGAAGCTTTCTTT. This codes for CASSLLLVGGRLNTEAFF.

The J gene is TRBJ1-1, the V gene TRBV7-9; D uncertain. Looked up from germline, CDR1 is SEHNR and CDR2 is FQNEAQ (reference sequence). This CDR3 is built from 12 residues. Trimming pared 6 bases from V and 2 bases from J, leaving 7 bases between. CDR3 coding DNA: TGTGCCAGCAGGATGGGAAACACTGAAGCTTTCTTT. It codes for CASRMGNTEAFF.

This clonotype was recorded at least ten times. The chain recombines TRBV14 with TRBJ2-1; 9 bases line up with TRBD1. CDR3 length equals 16 residues. Germline CDR1 is SGHDN and CDR2 is FVKESK. V lost 2 bases to trimming and J lost 7 bases; unmatched junction nucleotides: 9. DNA for the CDR3: TGTGCCAGCAGCCAACGGGGGACAGGGTCCGATAATGAGCAGTTCTTC. This encodes CASSQRGTGSDNEQFF.

This clonotype was counted at least ten times. The V gene is TRBV20-1, the J gene TRBJ2-7; 11 bases are shared with TRBD1. The CDR3 has 15 residues. Germline loops: CDR1 DFQATT, CDR2 SNEGSKA (reference sequence). V shed 5 bases and J 2 bases; nucleotides not matched to a gene: 8. CDR3 sequence (DNA): TGCAGTGCTCCACGACCGGGACAGGGGGCCTACGAGCAGTACTTC. Translating it yields CSAPRPGQGAYEQYF.

In this sample, this clonotype turned up a few times. The chain joins TRBV19 to TRBJ1-6; 8 bases align to TRBD1. The germline V gene has CDR1 LNHDA and CDR2 SQIVND (reference sequence). This CDR3 comprises 16 residues. V was clipped by 6 bases and J by 9 bases; unmatched bases: 13. The CDR3 is CASSAERQGTGSPLHF. The CDR3 DNA is TGTGCCAGTAGCGCCGAGCGACAGGGGACCGGTTCACCCCTCCACTTT.

The gene calls are TRBV7-9 and TRBJ2-5; possibly TRBD2 for D (6 bases). The CDR3 extends over 14 amino acids. Between the trimmed V and J ends, which lost 2 bases and 5 bases, there was a span of 12 bases. In germline, CDR1 is SEHNR, CDR2 FQNEAQ (reference sequence). The CDR3 DNA reads as TGTGCCAGCAGCTTATCGCGGGGCTCGGAGACCCAGTACTTC. Protein sequence: CASSLSRGSETQYF.

In this sample, this clonotype turned up a few times. The V gene is TRBV24-1, the J gene TRBJ1-1; 7 nucleotides line up with TRBD1. The germline CDR1 and CDR2 sequences are KGHDR and SFDVKD. The CDR3 runs 13 residues. V shed 6 bases, J shed 6 bases, and the junction held 6 bases outside the gene matches. CDR3 in DNA: TGTGCCACCAGTAATACAGGGGACCCTGAAGCTTTCTTT. The encoded protein is CATSNTGDPEAFF.

This clonotype was detected ten times or more. The chain uses TRBV20-1 and TRBJ2-3; 9 bases line up with TRBD1. The germline V gene encodes CDR1 DFQATT and CDR2 SNEGSKA (reference sequence). V was pared by 0 bases and J by 5 bases, with 6 bases of the junction left unmatched. The CDR3 totals 15 residues. Here the CDR3 reads CSARDPQGAGDTQYF. As DNA, the CDR3 is TGCAGTGCTAGAGATCCACAGGGGGCAGGAGATACGCAGTATTTT.

This clonotype was detected ten times or more. The rearrangement uses TRBV7-9 and TRBJ1-5; tentative D call: TRBD1 (5 bases). CDR3 length equals 13 residues. The ends were cut back, 8 bases at V and 2 bases at J, with 10 bases in the middle. Looked up from germline, CDR1 is SEHNR and CDR2 is FQNEAQ (reference sequence). This chain's CDR3 is CASGREGNQPQHF. CDR3 DNA: TGTGCCAGCGGCAGGGAAGGCAATCAGCCCCAGCATTTT.

This chain uses TRBV3-1 with TRBJ2-2; TRBD1 agrees at 11 bases. V lost 4 bases to trimming and J lost 7 bases; unmatched junction nucleotides: 8. CDR1 and CDR2 (germline): LGHDT, YNNKEL (reference sequence). CDR3 length equals 16 residues. The CDR3 region is CASSPTWGQGVGELFF. DNA of the CDR3: TGTGCCAGCAGCCCCACGTGGGGACAGGGGGTCGGGGAGCTGTTTTTT.

This clonotype occurred a few times. Being one base from a much bigger clone, this may be a read error. The rearrangement joins TRBV5-1 to TRBJ1-2; the D is unclear. CDR3 length: 14 amino acids. The V gene's germline CDR1 is SGHRS and CDR2 YFSETQ. V was clipped by 5 bases and J by 2 bases, with 13 bases between them. The CDR3 nucleotides read TGCGCCAGCAGATCGGACGGAGCCAACTATGGCTACACCTTC. It yields the protein CASRSDGANYGYTF. Full variable domain (remainder filled in from reference TRBV5-1 and TRBJ1-2): KAGVTQTPRYLIKTRGQQVTLSCSPISGHRSVSWYQQTPGQGLQFLFEYFSETQRNKGNFPGRFSGRQFSNSRSEMNVSTLELGDSALYLCASRSDGANYGYTFGSGTRLTVV.

This sequence joins TRBV20-1 and TRBJ2-5, with TRBD2 matching 9 bases. The V and J ends lost 0 bases and 5 bases, in that order; junction bases with no gene match: 7. Germline loops: CDR1 DFQATT, CDR2 SNEGSKA (reference sequence). CDR3 size: 15 residues. The CDR3 nucleotides read TGCAGTGCTAGAGAGGCGAGCGGGAGGACGGAGACCCAGTACTTC. It encodes CSAREASGRTETQYF.

The CDR3 region is CASSLDQRTYEQYF. CDR3 DNA sequence: TGTGCCAGCAGCTTAGATCAGCGGACCTACGAGCAGTACTTC. The chain employs TRBV11-2 and TRBJ2-7; tentative D call: TRBD2 (5 bases). Looked up from germline, CDR1 is SGHAT and CDR2 is FQNNGV. CDR3 length equals 14 residues. Trimming left V 0 bases short and J 2 bases short, with 8 bases between. Supplemented by reference TRBV11-2 and TRBJ2-7, the full variable domain reads EAGVAQSPRYKIIEKRQSVAFWCNPISGHATLYWYQQILGQGPKLLIQFQNNGVVDDSQLPKDRFSAERLKGVDSTLKIQPAKLEDSAVYLCASSLDQRTYEQYFGPGTRLTVT.

This chain uses TRBV19 with TRBJ1-5; the match to TRBD1 covers 9 bases. Germline-derived CDR1 and CDR2 are LNHDA and SQIVND (reference sequence). The junction had 3 bases not matched to a gene; V was cut back by 7 bases and J by 2 bases. This CDR3 is 14 amino acids long. The CDR3 nucleotides read TGTGCCAGTAAGAGGACAGGGGGCAATCAGCCCCAGCATTTT. Residues: CASKRTGGNQPQHF.

This clonotype was recorded many times. J is TRBJ2-1 and V is TRBV12-3 or TRBV12-4; no clear D gene. The CDR3 consists of 15 residues. Trimming removed 3 bases from V and 0 bases from J, with 9 bases in between. CDR3 sequence: CASSLLETSYNEQFF. In DNA form, the CDR3 reads TGTGCCAGCAGTTTGTTAGAGACCTCCTACAATGAGCAGTTCTTC.

This clonotype was recorded many times. The gene calls are TRBV20-1 and TRBJ2-7, with D perhaps TRBD2 (6 bases). CDR1 is DFQATT and CDR2 is SNEGSKA in the germline V gene (reference sequence). CDR3 length: 13 residues. V dropped 6 bases and J dropped 5 bases, with 17 bases sitting between them. Here the CDR3 reads CSADPEGLDEQYF. In nucleotides, the CDR3 is TGCAGTGCCGACCCGGAGGGCCTGGACGAGCAGTACTTC.

This rearrangement joins TRBV4-1 to TRBJ1-4, with 9 bases fitting TRBD1. The CDR3 has 19 amino acids. Germline V gives CDR1 MGHRA, CDR2 YSYEKL. With 0 bases clipped from V and 0 bases from J, the junction kept 8 bases outside the gene matches. CDR3 residues: CASSQDLGDRVATNEKLFF. The CDR3, as DNA: TGCGCCAGCAGCCAAGATCTTGGGGACAGGGTTGCAACTAATGAAAAACTGTTTTTT.

The chain combines TRBV10-2 with TRBJ1-1; D is perhaps TRBD1 (5 bases). The germline V gene has CDR1 WSHSY and CDR2 SAAADI. Trimming left V 8 bases short and J 0 bases short, with 10 bases between. This CDR3 region has 13 residues. CDR3 sequence: CASRGPVNTEAFF. In DNA, the CDR3 is TGCGCCAGCCGGGGACCGGTGAACACTGAAGCTTTCTTT.

On this clonotype itself: A much more abundant neighbour one base away suggests this may be a read error. The genes are TRBV27 and TRBJ1-1; a possible D gene is TRBD1 (5 bases). The germline gives CDR1 MNHEY, CDR2 SMNVEV (reference sequence). CDR3 length: 16 amino acids. In DNA form, the CDR3 reads TGTGCCAGCAGTTCCTTTGCGGGGGAAAATCGTTTACTGGCTTCCTTT. This translates into CASSSFAGENRLLASF.

A few counts support this clonotype. The chain combines TRBV6-2 or TRBV6-3 with TRBJ2-3, with D possibly called TRBD1 or TRBD2 (6 bases each). The V gene's germline CDR1 is MNHEY and CDR2 SVGEGT. This CDR3 is 16 amino acids long. V was trimmed by 7 bases and J by 0 bases, leaving 17 bases between them. Here the CDR3 DNA reads TGTGCCAGCACGCGAGAGGGGGGTTTAAGCACAGATACGCAGTATTTT. It specifies CASTREGGLSTDTQYF.

To note about this clonotype: Given a much more abundant clone one base away, this may be a read error. The gene calls are TRBV5-1 and TRBJ1-1, with a possible D match to TRBD1 (5 bases). Germline CDR1 SGHRS, CDR2 YFSETQ. The CDR3 has 13 residues. This CDR3 reads CASGLEGVAEAFF. The CDR3 DNA sequence: TGCGCCAGCGGCTTGGAAGGGGTTGCTGAAGCTTTCTTT. The full variable domain, with the rest looked up from reference TRBV5-1 and TRBJ1-1, is KAGVTQTPRYLIKTRGQQVTLSCSPISGHRSVSWYQQTPGQGLQFLFEYFSETQRNKGNFPGRFSGRQFSNSRSEMNVSTLELGDSALYLCASGLEGVAEAFFGQGTRLTVV.

This clonotype was seen repeatedly, ten times or more. The chain employs TRBV7-8 and TRBJ2-3; 11 nucleotides align to TRBD2. Germline assignment: CDR1 SGHVS and CDR2 FQNEAQ. Trimming removed 1 base from V and 9 bases from J; junction bases left unmatched: 6. CDR3 length: 15 amino acids. Written as DNA, the CDR3 is TGTGCCAGCAGCTTAGTGCTAGCGGGGGGACAGACGCAGTATTTT. Encoded protein: CASSLVLAGGQTQYF. Full variable domain (outside the CDR3, taken from reference TRBV7-8 and TRBJ2-3): GAGVSQSPRYKVAKRGQDVALRCDPISGHVSLFWYQQALGQGPEFLTYFQNEAQLDKSGLPSDRFFAERPEGSVSTLKIQRTQQEDSAVYLCASSLVLAGGQTQYFGPGTRLTVL.

This clonotype appeared a few times. CDR3 sequence: CSVKALENNEQFF. CDR3 DNA sequence: TGCAGCGTCAAAGCCCTAGAAAACAATGAGCAGTTCTTC. The chain joins TRBV29-1 to TRBJ2-1; no definite D call. V lost 6 bases, J lost 5 bases, and 14 bases lay in between. The CDR3 totals 13 residues. In germline, CDR1 is SQVTM, CDR2 ANQGSEA.